The 18 T cell receptor beta chains presented below share a single source sample, sequenced in a study of T-cell memory formation after mild COVID-19. MiXCR was run by TCRdb on the 5' RACE reads, yielding one entry per CDR3 protein. The repertoire holds more than 300,000 distinct CDR3 sequences, with roughly an eighth as singletons. Specimen: PBMCs or a T cell subset sorted from them (not recorded which). These receptors were taken from a man between 18 and 29 years old who had mild COVID-19 (a few samples of this study predate the infection). Cell type and time point are not known.

There are a few counts of this clonotype. The chain combines TRBV9 with TRBJ2-2, with D tentatively TRBD1 (5 bases). The CDR3 covers 14 residues. CDR1 is SGDLS and CDR2 is YYNGEE in the germline V gene. The germline V and J ends were trimmed by 0 bases and 6 bases, with 9 bases remaining between them. The CDR3 DNA reads as TGTGCCAGCAGCGTAGAACAGGCCCCCGGGGAGCTGTTTTTT. Translation: CASSVEQAPGELFF.

This clonotype was observed a few times. The chain couples TRBV7-3 to TRBJ2-1, with D maybe TRBD1 (7 bases). The CDR3 has 15 amino acids. From germline, CDR1 is SGHTA and CDR2 FQGTGA. The V gene lost 5 bases and the J gene lost 8 bases, with 19 bases spanning the gap. As DNA, the CDR3 is TGTGCCAGCAGCCCCACGGGCAGGGGGGCCGATGAGCAGTTCTTC. This translates into CASSPTGRGADEQFF.

J is TRBJ2-5 and V is TRBV29-1; D remains ambiguous. The CDR3 totals 15 residues. V lost 6 bases, J lost 5 bases, and 22 bases lay in between. Germline assignment: CDR1 SQVTM and CDR2 ANQGSEA. The CDR3 coding sequence is TGCAGCGTGCTCTCGAGCCCTCTCTCCCGGGAGACCCAGTACTTC. This codes for CSVLSSPLSRETQYF.

The chain joins TRBV2 to TRBJ1-5, with TRBD1 as a possible D gene (5 bases). The germline V gene has CDR1 SNHLY and CDR2 FYNNEI. The CDR3 sequence is 14 residues long. V was cut by 2 bases and J by 5 bases, with 10 bases left in between. CDR3 protein: CASSEWGNDQPQHF. CDR3 in DNA: TGTGCCAGCAGTGAATGGGGGAACGATCAGCCCCAGCATTTT.

There are a few counts of this clonotype. This chain links TRBV20-1 with TRBJ2-5; no firm D call. The CDR3 consists of 14 residues. V was trimmed by 1 base and J by 6 bases, leaving 15 bases between them. Germline CDR1 and CDR2: DFQATT and SNEGSKA (reference sequence). CDR3 residues: CSARGPSAPQTQYF. CDR3 DNA sequence: TGCAGTGCTAGAGGTCCCTCCGCTCCCCAGACCCAGTACTTC.

The sample holds many counts of this clonotype. The chain joins TRBV15 to TRBJ1-5; no reliable D call. This CDR3 has 13 residues. In germline, CDR1 is LNHNV, CDR2 YYDKDF (reference sequence). V lost 2 bases and J lost 11, with 13 bases in between. This CDR3 reads CATSRNVRQAQHF. The CDR3 DNA follows: TGTGCCACCAGCAGAAACGTAAGGCAGGCCCAGCATTTT.

This chain uses TRBV12-3 or TRBV12-4 with TRBJ1-2; D is possibly TRBD1 (6 bases). V gave up 6 bases and J gave up 8 bases, with 10 bases separating them. The CDR3 runs 11 residues. In DNA form, the CDR3 reads TGTGCCAGCAGATATAGGGGGGGCTACACCTTC. Its translation is CASRYRGGYTF.

This clonotype was counted between two and nine times. The V call is TRBV7-3, the J call TRBJ1-1, with D tentatively TRBD1 (5 bases). In germline, CDR1 is SGHTA, CDR2 FQGTGA. The germline V and J ends were trimmed by 2 bases and 3 bases, with 13 bases remaining between them. This CDR3 spans 15 amino acids. Written as DNA, the CDR3 is TGTGCCAGCAGCTTATCTGGCGGGGCTCACACTGAAGCTTTCTTT. This translates into CASSLSGGAHTEAFF.

This clonotype was counted only a few times. The chain recombines TRBV27 with TRBJ1-5; a weak D match, TRBD1 (5 bases). CDR1 is MNHEY and CDR2 is SMNVEV in the germline V gene (reference sequence). The CDR3 runs to 16 residues. The V and J ends lost 7 bases and 2 bases respectively, with 18 bases between them. The chain's CDR3 is CASTPRGSPRNQPQHF. The CDR3 region has the DNA TGTGCCAGCACCCCTAGGGGTAGTCCGCGCAATCAGCCCCAGCATTTT.

This clonotype has more than one count but fewer than ten. The J gene is TRBJ2-3, the V gene TRBV12-3 or TRBV12-4, with a weak D call TRBD1 (6 bases). Trimming removed 5 bases from V and 7 bases from J, with 16 bases in between. The CDR3 contains 14 residues. CDR3 in DNA: TGTGCCAGCAGTATCCCACAGGGATTTAATACGCAGTATTTT. Translation: CASSIPQGFNTQYF.

This clonotype was recorded a few times. The rearrangement uses TRBV5-4 and TRBJ2-1; D may be TRBD1 (5 bases). Trimming took off 4 bases at V and 5 bases at J, with 22 bases between the two ends. Per germline, CDR1 SGHNT and CDR2 YYREEE (reference sequence). The CDR3 covers 17 residues. CDR3 DNA sequence: TGTGCCAGCAGCCCTGAGCCCCGGATGGACACCGACAATGAGCAGTTCTTC. This codes for CASSPEPRMDTDNEQFF. Variable domain in full (rest from reference TRBV5-4 and TRBJ2-1): ETGVTQSPTHLIKTRGQQVTLRCSSQSGHNTVSWYQQALGQGPQFIFQYYREEENGRGNFPPRFSGLQFPNYSSELNVNALELDDSALYLCASSPEPRMDTDNEQFFGPGTRLTVL.

The chain employs TRBV7-2 and TRBJ2-2; possibly TRBD2 for D (6 bases). The CDR3 runs to 15 residues. Germline V gene data show CDR1 as SGHTA and CDR2 as FQGNSA. The V gene lost 11 bases and the J gene lost 0 bases, with 16 bases spanning the gap. The CDR3 DNA sequence: TGTGCCGCCGGGGGTCGGGTTTCGAACACCGGGGAGCTGTTTTTT. As protein: CAAGGRVSNTGELFF.

This clonotype was detected only a few times. The chain combines TRBV5-4 with TRBJ2-3; maybe TRBD1 (5 bases). With 0 bases removed from V and 5 bases from J, the gap between germline ends came to 10 bases. Germline values: CDR1 SGHNT, CDR2 YYREEE (reference sequence). This CDR3 has 14 residues. CDR3 in amino acids: CASSLGRVKDTQYF. The CDR3, as DNA: TGTGCCAGCAGCTTGGGCAGGGTTAAAGATACGCAGTATTTT.

V usage is TRBV29-1 and J usage is TRBJ2-5, with 8 bases identical to TRBD1. V dropped 2 bases and J dropped 5; count of bases not matched to a gene: 4. Germline CDR1 reads SQVTM; CDR2 reads ANQGSEA. The CDR3 has 13 amino acids. The DNA for the CDR3 is TGCAGCGTTGAACAGGGGGCTGTGGAGACCCAGTACTTC. Amino acid sequence: CSVEQGAVETQYF.

In this sample, this clonotype turned up a few times. V and J are TRBV9 and TRBJ1-3; D possibly corresponds to TRBD1 (5 bases). Germline CDR1 and CDR2: SGDLS and YYNGEE. CDR3 size: 15 residues. The V end was cut by 0 bases, the J end by 4 bases, with 11 bases between. CDR3 nucleotides: TGTGCCAGCAGCGTAGATGGGGCAGCCGGAAACACCATATATTTT. It yields the protein CASSVDGAAGNTIYF.

The chain is built from TRBV4-1 and TRBJ2-7; 8 bases agree with TRBD1. CDR1 MGHRA and CDR2 YSYEKL come from the germline V gene. The V gene end was trimmed by 3 bases and the J gene end by 3 bases; junction bases not matched to a gene: 7. CDR3 length: 15 amino acids. The chain's CDR3 is CASSHSGQGDYEQYV. The CDR3, as DNA: TGCGCCAGCAGCCACAGCGGACAGGGAGACTACGAGCAGTACGTC.

V usage is TRBV21-1 and J usage is TRBJ2-7. TRBV21-1 is noted as a pseudogene. This CDR3 is built from 13 residues. In DNA, the CDR3 is TGTGCCAGCATCAGACGGAAGGCCTACGAGCAGTACTTC. Its translation is CASIRRKAYEQYF.

The chain uses TRBV2 and TRBJ2-3, with 9 nucleotides matching TRBD1. V was clipped by 6 bases and J by 7 bases; unmatched bases: 5. The CDR3 is made up of 13 amino acids. Per germline, CDR1 SNHLY and CDR2 FYNNEI. The CDR3 spells CASRAGQGYTQYF. Written as DNA, the CDR3 is TGTGCCAGCAGGGCGGGACAGGGTTATACGCAGTATTTT.